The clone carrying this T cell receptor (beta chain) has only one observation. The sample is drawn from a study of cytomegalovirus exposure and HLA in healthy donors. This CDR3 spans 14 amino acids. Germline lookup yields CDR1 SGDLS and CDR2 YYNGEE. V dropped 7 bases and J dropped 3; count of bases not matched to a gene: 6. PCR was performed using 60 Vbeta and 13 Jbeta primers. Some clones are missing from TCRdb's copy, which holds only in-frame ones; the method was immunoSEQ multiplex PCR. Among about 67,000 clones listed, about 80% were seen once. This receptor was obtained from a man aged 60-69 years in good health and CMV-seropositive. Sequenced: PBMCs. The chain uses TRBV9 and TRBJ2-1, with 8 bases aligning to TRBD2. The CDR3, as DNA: TGTGCCAGCGGAGGGGCGGGGGGCTACAATGAGCAGTTCTTC. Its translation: CASGGAGGYNEQFF. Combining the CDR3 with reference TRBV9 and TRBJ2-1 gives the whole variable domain DSGVTQTPKHLITATGQRVTLRCSPRSGDLSVYWYQQSLDQGLQFLIQYYNGEERAKGNILERFSAQQFPDLHSELNLSSLELGDSALYFCASGGAGGYNEQFFGPGTRLTVL.